This TCR beta chain was recorded in a study of shared clonotypes between healthy human individuals. Study conclusions and caveats: A few donors shared approximately 5% of their naive CD4 clonotypes.

The study enrolled healthy HIV-negative adults without recent acute infections or vaccinations as donors. Trimming removed 8 bases from V and 7 bases from J, with 33 bases in between. From germline, CDR1 is SQVTM and CDR2 ANQGSEA. The CDR3 runs 17 residues. Points on this clone: Its antigen is unidentified.

The assay was carried out at the deep level. The assay was immunoSEQ multiplex PCR, and TCRdb's table has in-frame clones only and misses some. The sample records about 680,000 clones, around three quarters being singletons. The chain has TRBV29-1 and TRBJ2-7; no clear D gene. What was sequenced was memory CD4+ T cells sorted from blood. Subset in this sample: CD45RA-negative fraction. The receptor was derived from a woman in her 30s in good health. CDR3 loop: CSRHRHGFPCCGLEQYF. In DNA form, the CDR3 reads TGCAGCCGTCATCGACATGGGTTCCCCTGTTGCGGCCTGGAGCAGTACTTC.